The 14 T cell receptor beta chains listed next were all sequenced from one sample in a study of regulatory T cells in long-lasting Graves disease. Construction of TCR beta libraries relied on iRepertoire HTBI primers and on Arm-PCR targeting CDR3 regions. TCRdb processed the multiplex PCR reads anew with MiXCR; each CDR3 protein has one entry. The data show approximately 440,000 distinct CDR3 sequences, around 20% seen once. The time point is: persistent/refractory GD, antithyroid drugs over 5 years with positive TRAb. Generation of the TCR library employed RNA extracted from PBMCs. The sample here was peripheral blood mononuclear cells (PBMCs), taken when the disease was refractory, from a patient treated with antithyroid drugs. All receptors derive from a female donor with Graves disease.

The chain combines TRBV5-1 with TRBJ1-2; D might be TRBD1 (5 bases). Trimming cost V 4 bases and J 6 bases, with 19 bases left between them. The CDR3 spans 15 residues. CDR1 and CDR2 from the germline V gene are SGHRS and YFSETQ. The chain's CDR3 is CASSTSPGFSNGYTF. The CDR3 DNA reads TGCGCCAGCAGCACCTCTCCAGGGTTCTCCAATGGCTACACCTTC.

This clonotype was detected ten times or more. This sequence joins TRBV3-1 and TRBJ2-5; D is undetermined. CDR1 and CDR2 (germline): LGHDT, YNNKEL (reference sequence). The CDR3 has 14 residues. The V gene lost 6 bases and the J gene lost 1 base, with 12 bases spanning the gap. CDR3 coding DNA: TGTGCCAGCAGTTATTTCGCGGCCCAAGAGACCCAGTACTTC. Translated: CASSYFAAQETQYF.

V is TRBV5-1 and J is TRBJ2-5; tentatively, D is TRBD2 (5 bases). This CDR3 has 17 residues. Deletions cut 0 bases from V and 3 bases from J, with 18 bases between. CDR1 is SGHRS and CDR2 is YFSETQ in the germline V gene. The CDR3 DNA reads as TGCGCCAGCAGCTTGGGGCTAGCAGCACGACCCGAAGAGACCCAGTACTTC. It specifies CASSLGLAARPEETQYF.

Many counts were recorded for this clonotype. Mismatch with germline at one junction end may stem from a read error. V gene TRBV6-1 combines with J gene TRBJ1-6; 7 bases line up with TRBD1. The germline gives CDR1 MNHNS, CDR2 SASEGT. The CDR3 is 16 amino acids. The CDR3 is CASREGQDPYNSPLHF. CDR3 nucleotides: TGTGCCAGCAGGGAAGGACAGGACCCCTATAATTCACCCCTCCACTTT.

The chain has TRBV12-3 or TRBV12-4 and TRBJ1-1; possibly TRBD1 for D (5 bases). V was clipped by 1 base and J by 10 bases, with 10 bases between them. CDR3 length: 12 amino acids. CDR3 in amino acids: CASSLVSGGAFF. The DNA of the CDR3 is TGTGCCAGCAGTTTAGTTTCCGGGGGAGCTTTCTTT.

This clonotype was recorded a few times. The rearrangement uses TRBV2 and TRBJ2-6, with D unresolved. Trimming left V 7 bases short and J 4 bases short, with 5 bases between. In germline, CDR1 is SNHLY, CDR2 FYNNEI. The CDR3 consists of 12 residues. CDR3 residues: CASNSGANVLTF. CDR3 nucleotide sequence: TGTGCCAGCAACTCCGGGGCCAACGTCCTGACTTTC.

V and J are TRBV24-1 and TRBJ2-7; D tentatively fits TRBD1 or TRBD2 (5 bases each). The germline V and J ends were trimmed by 1 base and 7 bases, with 10 bases remaining between them. Germline CDR1 and CDR2: KGHDR and SFDVKD. This CDR3 comprises 13 residues. The CDR3 loop reads CATSDFTGGEQYF. The CDR3 nucleotides read TGTGCCACCAGTGATTTTACAGGCGGGGAGCAGTACTTC.

This clonotype was observed at least ten times. The rearrangement links TRBV3-1 to TRBJ2-4; D possibly corresponds to TRBD1 (5 bases). Germline CDR1 is LGHDT and CDR2 is YNNKEL (reference sequence). This CDR3 is built from 15 residues. Trimming left V 3 bases short and J 3 bases short, with 12 bases between. This chain's CDR3 is CASSQIAQGKNIQYF. DNA for the CDR3: TGTGCCAGCAGCCAGATCGCGCAGGGCAAAAACATTCAGTACTTC.

This clonotype was detected many times. V usage is TRBV5-5 and J usage is TRBJ2-5; tentatively, D is TRBD2 (5 bases). CDR1 is SGHKS and CDR2 is YYEKEE in the germline V gene (reference sequence). Trimming removed 8 bases at V and 4 bases at J, with 15 bases between. The CDR3 is 13 amino acids. The CDR3 nucleotides are TGTGCCAGTCGGACTGGGCCTCGAGAGACCCAGTACTTC. It codes for CASRTGPRETQYF.

Ten or more counts support this clonotype. The chain carries TRBV20-1 and TRBJ1-2; no definite D call. CDR3 length: 12 residues. CDR1 and CDR2 from the germline V gene are DFQATT and SNEGSKA (reference sequence). Trimming removed 2 bases from V and 5 bases from J, with 9 bases in between. This chain's CDR3 is CSARRRTYGYTF. The CDR3 nucleotides are TGCAGTGCTAGAAGGCGGACTTATGGCTACACCTTC.

This clonotype occurred many times. The rearrangement uses TRBV4-2 and TRBJ1-2, with D possibly matching TRBD1 (5 bases). The V end lost 3 bases, the J end lost 7 bases, and 18 bases lay between the germline ends. Germline values: CDR1 LGHNA, CDR2 YNFKEQ. CDR3 length equals 15 residues. In DNA, the CDR3 is TGTGCCAGCAGCCAGATCACCAGGGAGTCGGCTGGCTACACCTTC. Translation: CASSQITRESAGYTF.

The sample holds many counts of this clonotype. The chain uses TRBV6-1 and TRBJ2-7, with D maybe TRBD2 (5 bases). Germline V gene data show CDR1 as MNHNS and CDR2 as SASEGT. This CDR3 contains 17 residues. Trimming pared 8 bases from V and 0 bases from J, leaving 23 bases between. The CDR3 spells CASQPVPRGAASYEQYF. CDR3 DNA sequence: TGTGCCAGCCAGCCCGTCCCCCGGGGAGCGGCCTCCTACGAGCAGTACTTC.

This clonotype showed up just a few times. This chain joins TRBV15 and TRBJ1-1; D remains unclear. Trimming removed 0 bases from V and 3 bases from J, with 8 bases in between. This CDR3 is built from 14 residues. Germline V lookup: CDR1 LNHNV, CDR2 YYDKDF (reference sequence). CDR3 protein: CATSREGVYTEAFF. As DNA, the CDR3 is TGTGCCACCAGCAGAGAAGGTGTATACACTGAAGCTTTCTTT.

The V call is TRBV6-2 or TRBV6-3, the J call TRBJ1-1; D is uncertain. CDR3 length equals 17 residues. V was trimmed by 2 bases and J by 0 bases, leaving 16 bases between them. CDR1 and CDR2 (germline): MNHEY, SVGEGT. The CDR3 here is CASSYGLIPTMNTEAFF. The DNA of the CDR3 is TGTGCCAGCAGTTACGGGTTGATACCAACAATGAACACTGAAGCTTTCTTT.